The present TCR beta chain was sequenced within a study of response to subunit inactivated influenza vaccine. The study, taken as a whole, reports: The authors proposed limited new T cell recruitment per seasonal influenza vaccination.

Germline V gene lookup returns CDR1 LGHNA and CDR2 YNFKEQ. This CDR3 region has 16 residues. Trimming cost V 0 bases and J 5 bases; bases outside gene matches: 7. Using its own MiXCR run on the RT-PCR reads, TCRdb lists one record per CDR3 protein. The sample includes 630,000 or so distinct CDR3 sequences, about 15% of them seen just once. As concerns this clonotype: Antigen specificity is unknown.

This clonotype was obtained from a man between 45 and 60 years old who received an inactivated influenza vaccine. Sequencing used PBMCs from blood, obtained roughly 12 days after vaccination. The V and J genes are TRBV4-2 and TRBJ2-5, with 9 bases matching TRBD2. The CDR3 nucleotides are TGTGCCAGCAGCCAAGAACGGCGCGGGGGGGTCGAGACCCAGTACTTC. Encoded protein: CASSQERRGGVETQYF.